This T cell receptor beta chain was sequenced in a study of HIV-infected patients and healthy controls. Around 500 ng RNA was reverse transcribed with alpha and beta constant-region primers. Each of the alpha and beta chains got its own library through chain-specific third strand synthesis with indices. Each CDR3 protein gets one entry after TCRdb re-called the 5' RACE reads with MiXCR. The data hold under 25,000 distinct CDR3 sequences, with approximately 9% observed a single time. This clonotype qualifies as medium-sized. CDR1 and CDR2 (germline): MDHEN, SYDVKM. V was clipped by 6 bases and J by 1 base, with 18 bases between them. This CDR3 has 16 residues. All unsorted peripheral T cells were captured because whole blood was used without fractionation.

The clonotype originates from an adult in good health. The sample consisted of blood. The V and J genes are TRBV28 and TRBJ1-2; D gene ambiguous. CDR3 residues: CASSPRPVSGNYGYTF. CDR3 DNA sequence: TGTGCCAGCAGCCCCCGTCCGGTGTCGGGTAACTATGGCTACACCTTC.